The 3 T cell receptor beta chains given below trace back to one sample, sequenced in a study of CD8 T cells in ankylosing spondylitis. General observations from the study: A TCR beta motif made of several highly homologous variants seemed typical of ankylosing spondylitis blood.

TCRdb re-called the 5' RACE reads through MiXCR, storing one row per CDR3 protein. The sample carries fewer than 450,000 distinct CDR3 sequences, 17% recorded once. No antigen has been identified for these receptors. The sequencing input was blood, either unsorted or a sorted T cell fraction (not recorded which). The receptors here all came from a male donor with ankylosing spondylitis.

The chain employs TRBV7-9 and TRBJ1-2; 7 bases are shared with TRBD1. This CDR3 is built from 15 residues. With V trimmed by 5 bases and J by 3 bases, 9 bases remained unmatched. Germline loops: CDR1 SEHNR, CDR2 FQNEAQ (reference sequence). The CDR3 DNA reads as TGTGCCAGCAGCACCGCGCCCGGGACAGACTATGGCTACACCTTC. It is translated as CASSTAPGTDYGYTF.

The chain's CDR3 is CASSPEQGVVGNTIYF. CDR3 nucleotide sequence: TGCGCCAGCAGCCCGGAACAGGGGGTAGTTGGAAACACCATATATTTT. J is TRBJ1-3 and V is TRBV5-1; 8 bases line up with TRBD1. Trimming took 4 bases from V and 3 from J; bases not matched to a gene: 9. The CDR3 runs 16 residues. CDR1 SGHRS and CDR2 YFSETQ come from the germline V gene.

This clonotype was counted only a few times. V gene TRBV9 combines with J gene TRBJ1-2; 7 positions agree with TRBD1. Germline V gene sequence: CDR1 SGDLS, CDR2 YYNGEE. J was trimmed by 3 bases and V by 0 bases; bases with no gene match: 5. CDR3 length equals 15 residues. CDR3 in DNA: TGTGCCAGCAGCGTAGAGGCAGGGGGTGACTATGGCTACACCTTC. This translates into CASSVEAGGDYGYTF.